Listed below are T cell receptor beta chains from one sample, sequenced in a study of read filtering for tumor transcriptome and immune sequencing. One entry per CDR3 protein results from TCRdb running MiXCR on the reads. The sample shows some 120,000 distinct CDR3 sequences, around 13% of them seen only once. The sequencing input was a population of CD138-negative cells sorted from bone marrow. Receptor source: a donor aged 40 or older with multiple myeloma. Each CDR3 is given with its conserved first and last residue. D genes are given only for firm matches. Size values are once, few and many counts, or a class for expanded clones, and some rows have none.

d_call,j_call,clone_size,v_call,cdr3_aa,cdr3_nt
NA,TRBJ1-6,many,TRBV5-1,CASSLGSTDSPLHF,TGCGCCAGCAGCTTGGGAAGTACAGATTCACCCCTCCACTTT
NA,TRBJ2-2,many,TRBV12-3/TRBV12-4,CASSSSARHVRGELFF,TGTGCCAGCAGTTCCTCCGCCCGACATGTCCGCGGGGAGCTGTTTTTT
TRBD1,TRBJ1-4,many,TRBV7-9,CASSPGQGAPNEKLFF,TGTGCCAGCAGCCCAGGACAGGGGGCGCCTAATGAAAAACTGTTTTTT
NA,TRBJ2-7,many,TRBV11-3,CASSGDTHEQYF,TGTGCCAGCAGCGGGGACACCCACGAGCAGTACTTC
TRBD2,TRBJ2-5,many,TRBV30,CAWGGGLAGAETQYF,TGTGCCTGGGGGGGGGGGCTAGCGGGAGCGGAGACCCAGTACTTC
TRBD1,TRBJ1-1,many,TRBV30,CAWSVSTGTTEAFF,TGTGCCTGGAGCGTCTCGACAGGGACAACTGAAGCTTTCTTT
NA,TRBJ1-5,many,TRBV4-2,CASSQDSGGGQPQHF,TGTGCCAGCAGCCAAGATTCGGGGGGTGGACAGCCCCAGCATTTT
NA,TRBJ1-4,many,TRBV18,CASSFGQPTNEKLFF,TGTGCCAGCTCCTTCGGACAGCCAACTAATGAAAAACTGTTTTTT
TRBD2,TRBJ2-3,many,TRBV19,CAIGLAGADTQYF,TGTGCCATCGGACTAGCGGGAGCAGATACGCAGTATTTT
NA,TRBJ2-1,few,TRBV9,CASSGLSTTNEQFF,TGTGCCAGCAGCGGACTGTCAACAACGAATGAGCAGTTCTTC
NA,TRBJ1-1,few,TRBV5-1,CASSLEGLTEAFF,TGCGCCAGCAGCTTGGAAGGTTTAACTGAAGCTTTCTTT
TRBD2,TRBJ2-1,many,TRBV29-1,CSVDGTSGSNEQFF,TGCAGCGTTGATGGGACTAGCGGGAGCAATGAGCAGTTCTTC
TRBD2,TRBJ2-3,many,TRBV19,CASSITSVSGQDTQYF,TGTGCCAGTAGTATAACTAGCGTTTCGGGCCAAGATACGCAGTATTTT
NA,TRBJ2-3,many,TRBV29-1,CSVDETRGTDTQYF,TGCAGCGTTGACGAGACTAGAGGAACAGATACGCAGTATTTT
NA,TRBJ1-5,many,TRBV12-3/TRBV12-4,CASSFPPRGREPQHF,TGTGCCAGCAGTTTTCCGCCTCGAGGAAGGGAGCCCCAGCATTTT
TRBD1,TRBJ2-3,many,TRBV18,CASSPPGTGSTDTQYF,TGTGCCAGCTCACCACCCGGGACAGGGAGCACAGATACGCAGTATTTT
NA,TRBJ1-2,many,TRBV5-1,CASSPEQDLIYGYTF,TGCGCCAGCAGCCCGGAACAGGATTTAATCTATGGCTACACCTTC
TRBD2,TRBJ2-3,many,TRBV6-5,CASSYSGLAGATDTQYF,TGTGCCAGCAGTTACTCGGGACTAGCGGGGGCCACAGATACGCAGTATTTT
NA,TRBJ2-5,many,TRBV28,CASSFMETQYF,TGTGCCAGCAGTTTTATGGAGACCCAGTACTTC
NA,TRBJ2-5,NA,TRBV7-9,CASSLVGTKETQYF,TGTGCCAGCAGCTTAGTAGGGACGAAAGAGACCCAGTACTTC
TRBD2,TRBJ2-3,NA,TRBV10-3,CAITAGGAETQYF,TGTGCCATCACCGCCGGGGGGGCTGAAACGCAGTATTTT
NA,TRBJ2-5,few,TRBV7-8,CASSQWTQETQYF,TGTGCCAGCAGCCAGTGGACCCAAGAGACCCAGTACTTC
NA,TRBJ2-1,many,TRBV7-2,CASSTGLYNEQFF,TGTGCCAGCAGCACGGGACTGTACAATGAGCAGTTCTTC
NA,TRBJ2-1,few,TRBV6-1,CASRADGGEQFF,TGTGCCAGCAGGGCGGACGGGGGTGAGCAGTTCTTC
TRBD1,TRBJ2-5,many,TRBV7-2,CASSLAGQGGETQYF,TGTGCCAGCAGCTTAGCGGGACAGGGTGGAGAGACCCAGTACTTC
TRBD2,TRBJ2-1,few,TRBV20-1,CSAMGSGGADHEQFF,TGCAGTGCTATGGGGAGCGGGGGCGCTGACCATGAGCAGTTCTTC
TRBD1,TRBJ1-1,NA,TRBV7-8,CASSQGGANTEAFF,TGTGCCAGCAGCCAAGGGGGCGCGAACACTGAAGCTTTCTTT
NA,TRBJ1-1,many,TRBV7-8,CASSLRREAEAFF,TGTGCCAGCAGCTTACGGAGAGAGGCTGAAGCTTTCTTT
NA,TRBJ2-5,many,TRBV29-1,CSVVQTQETQYF,TGCAGCGTTGTCCAGACCCAAGAGACCCAGTACTTC
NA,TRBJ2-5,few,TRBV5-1,CASSLQLTGGIETQYF,TGCGCCAGCAGCTTGCAGCTGACTGGCGGGATTGAGACCCAGTACTTC
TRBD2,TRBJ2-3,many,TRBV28,CASSDGTSGTAGDTQYF,TGTGCCAGCAGTGACGGGACTAGCGGGACTGCGGGAGATACGCAGTATTTT
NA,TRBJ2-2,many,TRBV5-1,CASSLDGGSHTGELFF,TGCGCCAGCAGCTTGGATGGGGGTTCGCACACCGGGGAGCTGTTTTTT
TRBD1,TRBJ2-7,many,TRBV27,CASSFLQGYEQYF,TGTGCCAGCAGTTTCCTACAGGGGTACGAGCAGTACTTC
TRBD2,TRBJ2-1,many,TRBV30,CAWSRGVGGGLGEQFF,TGTGCCTGGAGCCGGGGCGTGGGCGGGGGGCTTGGTGAGCAGTTCTTC